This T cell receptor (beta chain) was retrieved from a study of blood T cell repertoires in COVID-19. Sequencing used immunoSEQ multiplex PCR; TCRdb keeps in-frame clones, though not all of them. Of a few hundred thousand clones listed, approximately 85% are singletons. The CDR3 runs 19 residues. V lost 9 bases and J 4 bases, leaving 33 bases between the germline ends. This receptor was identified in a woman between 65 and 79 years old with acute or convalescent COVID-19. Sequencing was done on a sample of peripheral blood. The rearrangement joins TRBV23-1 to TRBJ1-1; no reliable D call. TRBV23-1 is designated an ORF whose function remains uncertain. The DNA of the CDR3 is TGCGCCAGGAGGAGCGGCAGCCAGCCCCGGTGGGCGGTGGGCACTGAAGCTTTCTTT. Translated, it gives CARRSGSQPRWAVGTEAFF.